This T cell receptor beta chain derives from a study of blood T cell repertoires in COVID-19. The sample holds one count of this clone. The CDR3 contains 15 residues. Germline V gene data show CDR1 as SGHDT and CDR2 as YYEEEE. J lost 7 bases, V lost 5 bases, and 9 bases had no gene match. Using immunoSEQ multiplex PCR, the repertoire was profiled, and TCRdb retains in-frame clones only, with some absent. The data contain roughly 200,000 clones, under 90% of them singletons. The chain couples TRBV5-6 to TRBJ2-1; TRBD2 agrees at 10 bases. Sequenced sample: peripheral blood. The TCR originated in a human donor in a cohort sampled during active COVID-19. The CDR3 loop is CASSSLAGVENEQFF. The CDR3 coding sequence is TGTGCCAGCAGTTCGCTAGCGGGAGTTGAGAATGAGCAGTTCTTC.